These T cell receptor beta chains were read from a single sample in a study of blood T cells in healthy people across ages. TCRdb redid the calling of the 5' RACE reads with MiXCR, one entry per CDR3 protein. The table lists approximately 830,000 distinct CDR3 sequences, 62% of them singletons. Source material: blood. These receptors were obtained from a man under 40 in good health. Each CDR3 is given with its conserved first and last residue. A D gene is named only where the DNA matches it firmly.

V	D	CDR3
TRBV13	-	CASSAAGPHEQYF
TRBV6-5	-	CASSPALNLWQFF
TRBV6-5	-	CASSYLESYEQYF
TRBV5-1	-	CASSFGIAADTQYF
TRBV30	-	CAWSPGGYLDEQFF
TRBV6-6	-	CAISAVSTDTQYF
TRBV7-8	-	CASSLGVVGGTYNSPLHF
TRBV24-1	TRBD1	CATSDTGTGPPYEQYF
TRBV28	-	CASRDIRGTQYF
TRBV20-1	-	CSARKGAETQYF
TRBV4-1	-	CASSQDGGTDTLYF
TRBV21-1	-	CASSTRDGLYGYTF
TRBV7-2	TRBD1	CASSARQGSLIHSYNEQFF
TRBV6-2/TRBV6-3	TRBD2	CASRTILLAGGVWEQFF
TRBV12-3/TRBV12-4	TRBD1	CASSWDRGRRTDMQYF
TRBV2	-	CASSEGSRREKLFF
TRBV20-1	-	CSARTPQDTQYF
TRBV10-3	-	CAISEGAYGETQYF
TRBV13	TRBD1	CASSVDRGSYNEQSF
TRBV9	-	CASNPGGGPEAFF
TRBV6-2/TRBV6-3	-	CASNPTPDGYNEQFF
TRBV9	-	CASSPNSYEQYF
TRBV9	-	CASSAPPGPGYGYTF
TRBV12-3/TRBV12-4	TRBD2	CASTVAGGTYNEQFF
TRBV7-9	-	CASSSGTANEQFF
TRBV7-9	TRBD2	CASSSRRGATDTQYF
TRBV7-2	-	CASSSGLSQGEQYF
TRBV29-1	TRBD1	CSVYGTDAYEQYF
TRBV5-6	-	CASPRRGFDTDTQYF
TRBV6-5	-	CASSYGGGALGEQYF
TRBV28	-	CASSPVSGNTEAFF
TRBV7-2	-	CASSSRDAGITDTQYF
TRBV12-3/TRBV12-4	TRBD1	CASRLRQGAPLYGYTF
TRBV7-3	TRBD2	CASSLGGTTYNEQYF
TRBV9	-	CASSPQAVSSYNEQFF
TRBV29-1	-	CSVTGQINQPQHF
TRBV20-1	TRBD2	CSATLGLAGGPETQYF
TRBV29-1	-	CSVQFSGANVLTF
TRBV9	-	CASSLEGEQYF
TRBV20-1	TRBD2	CSAPGRGGRSSTDTQYF
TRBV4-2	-	CASSQDLAGSNEKLFF
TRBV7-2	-	CASSLGTSNNSPLHF